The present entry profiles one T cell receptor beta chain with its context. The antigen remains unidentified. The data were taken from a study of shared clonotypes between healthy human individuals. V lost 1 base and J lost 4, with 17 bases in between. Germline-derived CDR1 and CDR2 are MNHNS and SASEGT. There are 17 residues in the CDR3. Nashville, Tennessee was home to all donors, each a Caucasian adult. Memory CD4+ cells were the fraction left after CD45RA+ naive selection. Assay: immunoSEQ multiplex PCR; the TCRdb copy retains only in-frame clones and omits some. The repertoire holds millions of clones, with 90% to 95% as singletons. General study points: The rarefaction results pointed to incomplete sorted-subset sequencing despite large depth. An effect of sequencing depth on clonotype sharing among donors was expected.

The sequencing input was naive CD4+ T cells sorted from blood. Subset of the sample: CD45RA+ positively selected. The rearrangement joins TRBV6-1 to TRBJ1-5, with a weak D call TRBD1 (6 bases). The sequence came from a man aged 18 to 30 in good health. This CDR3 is CASSEGWGAGWNQPQHF. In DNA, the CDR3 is TGTGCCAGCAGTGAAGGTTGGGGGGCCGGTTGGAATCAGCCCCAGCATTTT.